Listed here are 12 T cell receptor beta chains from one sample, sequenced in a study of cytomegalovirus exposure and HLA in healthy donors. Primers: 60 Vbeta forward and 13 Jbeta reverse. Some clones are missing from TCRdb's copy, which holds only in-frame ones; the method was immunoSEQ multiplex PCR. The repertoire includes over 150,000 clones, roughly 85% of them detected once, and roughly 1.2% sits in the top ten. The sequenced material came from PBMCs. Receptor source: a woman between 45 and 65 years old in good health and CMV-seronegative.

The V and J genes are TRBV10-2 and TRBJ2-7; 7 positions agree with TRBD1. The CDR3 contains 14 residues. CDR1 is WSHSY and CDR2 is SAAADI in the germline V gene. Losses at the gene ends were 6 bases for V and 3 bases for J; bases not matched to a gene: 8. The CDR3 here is CASRRGQSRYEQYF. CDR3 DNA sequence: TGCGCCAGCAGGAGGGGACAGTCGCGCTACGAGCAGTACTTC.

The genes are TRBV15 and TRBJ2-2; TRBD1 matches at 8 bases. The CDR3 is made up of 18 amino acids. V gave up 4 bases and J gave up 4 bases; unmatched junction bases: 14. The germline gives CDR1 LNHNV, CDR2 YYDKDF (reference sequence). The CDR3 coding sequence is TGTGCCACCAGCATTGGTCTGGCAGGGGGCCGAGGCACCGGGGAGCTGTTTTTT. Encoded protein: CATSIGLAGGRGTGELFF.

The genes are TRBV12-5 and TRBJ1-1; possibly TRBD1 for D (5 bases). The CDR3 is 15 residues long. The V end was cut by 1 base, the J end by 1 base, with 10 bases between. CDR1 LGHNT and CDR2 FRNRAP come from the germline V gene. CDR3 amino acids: CASGLGHGQNTEAFF. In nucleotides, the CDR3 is TGTGCTAGTGGTTTGGGACACGGACAGAACACTGAAGCTTTCTTT.

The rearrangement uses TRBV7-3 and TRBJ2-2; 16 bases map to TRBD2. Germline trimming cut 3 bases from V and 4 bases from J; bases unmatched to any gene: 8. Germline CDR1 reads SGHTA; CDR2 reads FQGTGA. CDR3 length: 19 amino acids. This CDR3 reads CASSLGLAGGGHTTGELFF. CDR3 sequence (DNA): TGTGCCAGCAGCTTGGGACTAGCGGGAGGGGGACATACCACCGGGGAGCTGTTTTTT.

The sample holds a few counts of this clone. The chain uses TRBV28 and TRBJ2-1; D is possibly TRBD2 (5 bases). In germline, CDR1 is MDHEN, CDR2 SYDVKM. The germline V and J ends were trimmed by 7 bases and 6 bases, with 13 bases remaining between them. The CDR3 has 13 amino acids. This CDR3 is CASIDTRGNEQFF. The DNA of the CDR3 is TGTGCCAGCATAGACACACGGGGCAATGAGCAGTTCTTC.

The CDR3 bases are TGTGCCAGCAGTACGGACAGGGCGTTTCAGCCCCAGCATTTT. Translated, it gives CASSTDRAFQPQHF. The V and J genes are TRBV28 and TRBJ1-5, with 8 bases identical to TRBD1. Germline V CDR1 and CDR2: MDHEN, SYDVKM. V shed 5 bases, J shed 6 bases, and the junction held 6 bases outside the gene matches. This CDR3 comprises 14 residues.

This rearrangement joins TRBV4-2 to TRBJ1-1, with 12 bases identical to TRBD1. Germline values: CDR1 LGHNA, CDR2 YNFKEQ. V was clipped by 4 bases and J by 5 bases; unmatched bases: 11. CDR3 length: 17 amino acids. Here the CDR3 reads CASSLPGQGAVGTEAFF. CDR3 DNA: TGTGCCAGCAGCCTGCCGGGACAGGGGGCTGTAGGAACTGAAGCTTTCTTT.

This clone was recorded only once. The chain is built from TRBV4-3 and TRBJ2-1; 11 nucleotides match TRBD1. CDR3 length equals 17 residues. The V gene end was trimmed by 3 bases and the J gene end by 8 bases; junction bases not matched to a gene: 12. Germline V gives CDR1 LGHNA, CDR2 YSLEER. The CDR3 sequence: CASSQEGTGTGGYEQFF. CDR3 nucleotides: TGCGCCAGCAGCCAGGAAGGGACCGGGACAGGGGGGTATGAGCAGTTCTTC.

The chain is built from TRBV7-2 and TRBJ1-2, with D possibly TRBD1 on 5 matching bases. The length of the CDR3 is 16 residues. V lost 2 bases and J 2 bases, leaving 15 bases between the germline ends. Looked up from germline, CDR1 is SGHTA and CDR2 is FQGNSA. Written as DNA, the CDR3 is TGTGCCAGCAGCTTAAGACCCTGGGGGGGAAACTATGGCTACACCTTC. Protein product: CASSLRPWGGNYGYTF.

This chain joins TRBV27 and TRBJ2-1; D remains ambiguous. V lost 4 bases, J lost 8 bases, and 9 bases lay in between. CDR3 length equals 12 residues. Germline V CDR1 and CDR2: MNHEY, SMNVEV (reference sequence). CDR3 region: CASSSLSYEQFF. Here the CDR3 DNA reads TGTGCCAGCAGTTCACTTAGCTATGAGCAGTTCTTC.

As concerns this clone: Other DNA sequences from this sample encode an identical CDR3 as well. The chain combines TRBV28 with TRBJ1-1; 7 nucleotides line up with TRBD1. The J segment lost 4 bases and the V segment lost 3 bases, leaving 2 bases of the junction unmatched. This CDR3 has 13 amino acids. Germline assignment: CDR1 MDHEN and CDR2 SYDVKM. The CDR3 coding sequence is TGTGCCAGCAGTTTGCAGGGGGGCACTGAAGCTTTCTTT. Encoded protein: CASSLQGGTEAFF.

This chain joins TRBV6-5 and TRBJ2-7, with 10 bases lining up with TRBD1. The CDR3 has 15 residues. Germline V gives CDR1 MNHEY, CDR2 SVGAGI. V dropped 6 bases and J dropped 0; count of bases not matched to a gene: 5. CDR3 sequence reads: CASSKWTGGSYEQYF. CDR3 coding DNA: TGTGCCAGCAGCAAATGGACAGGGGGCTCCTACGAGCAGTACTTC.